A single sample is the source of the 23 T cell receptor beta chains below, sequenced in a study of blood T cell repertoires in COVID-19 (dated by TCRdb to 2018 to 2020). Library method: the immunoSEQ multiplex PCR assay. This immuneACCESS table, as held by TCRdb, lists in-frame sequences with V and J called but not all clones. Of the missing ones, under half trace to an unresolved V gene in checked studies; the others have no known cause. A total of over 110,000 clones appear in this sample, 65% to 80% of them only once. The top ten clonotypes cover just under 2% of the sample. The material sequenced was peripheral blood. The receptors stem from a woman aged 55 to 70 with acute or convalescent COVID-19.

The rearrangement joins TRBV6-5 to TRBJ2-1, with D perhaps TRBD1 (6 bases). Germline V CDR1 and CDR2: MNHEY, SVGAGI. This CDR3 is built from 15 residues. V was trimmed by 6 bases and J by 0 bases, leaving 12 bases between them. Here the CDR3 DNA reads TGTGCCAGCAGGAAACAGGGAAGCTCCTACAATGAGCAGTTCTTC. It specifies CASRKQGSSYNEQFF.

This clone appeared a single time. This chain links TRBV29-1 with TRBJ1-2; D not certain. V lost 4 bases and J 3 bases, leaving 6 bases between the germline ends. CDR3 length: 11 residues. The germline V gene encodes CDR1 SQVTM and CDR2 ANQGSEA. CDR3 residues: CSVGSDYGYTF. The DNA for the CDR3 is TGCAGCGTTGGGTCGGACTATGGCTACACCTTC. The full variable domain, with the rest looked up from reference TRBV29-1 and TRBJ1-2, is SAVISQKPSRDICQRGTSLTIQCQVDSQVTMMFWYRQQPGQSLTLIATANQGSEATYESGFVIDKFPISRPNLTFSTLTVSNMSPEDSSIYLCSVGSDYGYTFGSGTRLTVV.

This clone showed up just a few times. J is TRBJ2-3 and V is TRBV6-4; 7 nucleotides agree with TRBD2. The germline CDR1 and CDR2 sequences are MRHNA and SNTAGT. CDR3 length equals 15 residues. V trimming: 0 bases; J trimming: 6 bases; junction bases outside the gene matches: 6. In nucleotides, the CDR3 is TGTGCCAGCAGTGACTCGGCTAGGGGAGGGGATACGCAGTATTTT. It encodes CASSDSARGGDTQYF.

There are a few counts of this clone. This chain connects TRBV10-3 to TRBJ1-6; weak D call: TRBD1 (6 bases). Per germline, CDR1 ENHRY and CDR2 SYGVKD. The CDR3 runs 14 residues. V lost 6 bases, J lost 5 bases, and 11 bases lay in between. This chain's CDR3 is CAIRETGNNSPLHF. In nucleotides, the CDR3 is TGTGCCATCAGGGAGACAGGAAATAATTCACCCCTCCACTTT.

This clone was seen many times. The chain links TRBV6-5 to TRBJ2-4; D is possibly TRBD1 (6 bases). V was shortened by 10 bases and J by 8 bases, with 18 bases between the two germline ends. The CDR3 extends over 13 amino acids. The germline V gene has CDR1 MNHEY and CDR2 SVGAGI. CDR3: CATQNRESDIQYF. CDR3 coding DNA: TGTGCCACCCAAAACAGGGAATCGGACATTCAGTACTTC.

The chain uses TRBV6-1 and TRBJ1-6, with 12 bases fitting TRBD1. CDR1 MNHNS and CDR2 SASEGT come from the germline V gene. This CDR3 is built from 20 residues. J gave up 1 base and V 3 bases, and 10 bases lay outside the gene matches. CDR3: CASSDRIPGQGASYNSPLHF. As DNA, the CDR3 is TGTGCCAGCAGTGACCGAATCCCGGGACAGGGGGCTTCCTATAATTCACCCCTCCACTTT.

As DNA, the CDR3 is TGTGCCAGCAGCGTAGAGCAAATAATACCCAAAGCTTTCTTT. It codes for CASSVEQIIPKAFF. The chain has TRBV9 and TRBJ1-1; D gene unclear. V was shortened by 0 bases and J by 9 bases, with 15 bases between the two germline ends. The CDR3 sequence is 14 residues long. Germline CDR1 is SGDLS and CDR2 is YYNGEE.

The V gene is TRBV5-1, the J gene TRBJ2-1, with 8 bases matching TRBD2. V lost 0 bases, J lost 6 bases, and 8 bases stayed unmatched. Germline V gene data show CDR1 as SGHRS and CDR2 as YFSETQ. The CDR3 has 16 residues. CDR3 sequence reads: CASSLAAAGVSNEQFF. CDR3 DNA: TGCGCCAGCAGCTTGGCCGCAGCGGGAGTAAGCAATGAGCAGTTCTTC.

Worth noting for this clone: The same CDR3 also results from other DNA sequences found in this sample. J is TRBJ1-4 and V is TRBV6-5; weak D call: TRBD1 (5 bases). CDR1 is MNHEY, CDR2 SVGAGI, per germline. The CDR3 runs 14 residues. V was clipped by 2 bases and J by 8 bases, with 12 bases between them. CDR3 amino acids: CASSYGRVGEKLFF. The CDR3 DNA is TGTGCCAGCAGTTACGGCAGGGTCGGCGAAAAACTGTTTTTT.

DNA of the CDR3: TGTGCCAGCAGACCTGGGACAGGGGCCACTGAAGCTTTCTTT. Translation gives CASRPGTGATEAFF. The rearrangement links TRBV7-3 to TRBJ1-1; TRBD1 matches 10 bases. CDR3 length: 14 amino acids. Germline V gives CDR1 SGHTA, CDR2 FQGTGA. Unmatched junction bases numbered 5, after V lost 6 bases and J lost 4 bases. The full variable domain, rest sourced from reference TRBV7-3 and TRBJ1-1, is GAGVSQTPSNKVTEKGKYVELRCDPISGHTALYWYRQSLGQGPEFLIYFQGTGAADDSGLPNDRFFAVRPEGSVSTLKIQRTERGDSAVYLCASRPGTGATEAFFGQGTRLTVV.

V usage is TRBV24-1 and J usage is TRBJ1-5; 7 bases match TRBD1. V gave up 3 bases and J gave up 2 bases; unmatched junction bases: 3. The length of the CDR3 is 15 residues. CDR1 is KGHDR and CDR2 is SFDVKD in the germline V gene. CDR3 protein: CATSDRQGGNQPQHF. The CDR3 coding sequence is TGTGCCACCAGTGATAGACAGGGCGGCAATCAGCCCCAGCATTTT.

The rearrangement links TRBV24-1 to TRBJ2-5; 8 positions match TRBD1. Germline V gene data show CDR1 as KGHDR and CDR2 as SFDVKD. CDR3 length: 15 amino acids. V lost 4 bases and J lost 3; bases outside the gene matches: 6. This CDR3 is CATSERTGREETQYF. CDR3 DNA: TGTGCCACCAGTGAACGGACAGGGCGGGAAGAGACCCAGTACTTC.

On this clone itself: Relative to the germline gene, one junction end is altered; a read error may explain this. The rearrangement uses TRBV7-7 and TRBJ2-1; 9 nucleotides align to TRBD1. The germline gives CDR1 SSHAT, CDR2 FNYEAQ (reference sequence). The CDR3 consists of 14 residues. For the CDR3, the DNA is TGTGCTAGCAGCATCGGACAGGGGTACAATGAGCAGTTCTTC. It yields the protein CASSIGQGYNEQFF. Complete variable domain (other parts from reference TRBV7-7 and TRBJ2-1): GAGVSQSPRYKVTKRGQDVTLRCDPISSHATLYWYQQALGQGPEFLTYFNYEAQPDKSGLPSDRFSAERPEGSISTLTIQRTEQRDSAMYRCASSIGQGYNEQFFGPGTRLTVL.

The chain combines TRBV5-1 with TRBJ2-1, with TRBD1 matching over 10 bases. The CDR3 has 13 residues. With V trimmed by 5 bases and J by 4 bases, 0 bases remained unmatched. Per the germline V gene, CDR1 is SGHRS and CDR2 is YFSETQ. Written as DNA, the CDR3 is TGCGCCAGCAGGGGACAGGGGTACAATGAGCAGTTCTTC. Translating gives CASRGQGYNEQFF.

This clone occurred a few times. The V call is TRBV11-3, the J call TRBJ2-2; D might be TRBD2 (5 bases). This CDR3 contains 16 residues. Trimming took off 5 bases at V and 0 bases at J, with 13 bases between the two ends. Germline V CDR1 and CDR2: SGHNT, YENEEA. The CDR3 region has the DNA TGTGCCAGCAGCCCTTGGACTGATACGAACACCGGGGAGCTGTTTTTT. Protein sequence: CASSPWTDTNTGELFF.

The genes are TRBV15 and TRBJ2-5, with 7 bases aligning to TRBD2. Unmatched junction bases numbered 15, after V lost 0 bases and J lost 5 bases. CDR3 length: 18 amino acids. The V gene's germline CDR1 is LNHNV and CDR2 YYDKDF (reference sequence). The CDR3 coding sequence is TGTGCCACCAGCAGAGATGCGGGGGTAGGCGGGAGTGCGGAGACCCAGTACTTC. Protein product: CATSRDAGVGGSAETQYF.

The chain carries TRBV5-1 and TRBJ2-7; 11 bases are shared with TRBD2. The CDR3 spans 17 residues. The germline gives CDR1 SGHRS, CDR2 YFSETQ. V shed 4 bases and J 5 bases; nucleotides not matched to a gene: 14. The CDR3 bases are TGCGCCAGCAGCCTGGGACTAGCGGTAAAGGGCCACGACGAGCAGTACTTC. It yields the protein CASSLGLAVKGHDEQYF. Supplemented by reference TRBV5-1 and TRBJ2-7, the full variable domain reads KAGVTQTPRYLIKTRGQQVTLSCSPISGHRSVSWYQQTPGQGLQFLFEYFSETQRNKGNFPGRFSGRQFSNSRSEMNVSTLELGDSALYLCASSLGLAVKGHDEQYFGPGTRLTVT.

For this clone: Other nucleotide sequences in the sample specify the same CDR3. This sequence joins TRBV5-1 and TRBJ1-3; tentative D call: TRBD1 (5 bases). The V and J ends lost 1 base and 3 bases respectively, with 5 bases between them. The germline V gene has CDR1 SGHRS and CDR2 YFSETQ. The CDR3 extends over 13 amino acids. The CDR3 DNA follows: TGCGCCAGCAGCTTGACAGGTGGAAACACCATATATTTT. It specifies CASSLTGGNTIYF.

The J gene is TRBJ2-7, the V gene TRBV10-1; tentative D call: TRBD2 (5 bases). Trimming pared 5 bases from V and 0 bases from J, leaving 8 bases between. The CDR3 sequence is 13 residues long. Germline-derived CDR1 and CDR2 are WNHNN and SYGVQD (reference sequence). CDR3 residues: CASSSRGSYEQYF. The CDR3 DNA sequence: TGCGCCAGCAGTAGCCGGGGCTCCTACGAGCAGTACTTC.

This rearrangement joins TRBV6-5 to TRBJ2-1, with a tentative D call TRBD2 (5 bases). CDR3 size: 13 residues. V was trimmed by 7 bases and J by 4 bases, leaving 11 bases between them. CDR1 and CDR2 (germline): MNHEY, SVGAGI. The CDR3 loop is CASKSGGYNEQFF. In DNA, the CDR3 is TGTGCCAGCAAGTCAGGAGGTTACAATGAGCAGTTCTTC.

The genes are TRBV4-2 and TRBJ2-5, with 7 bases matching TRBD2. CDR1 LGHNA and CDR2 YNFKEQ come from the germline V gene. V gave up 1 base and J gave up 1 base; unmatched junction bases: 0. This CDR3 region has 14 residues. The CDR3 is CASSQGTSQETQYF. The CDR3 bases are TGTGCCAGCAGCCAAGGGACTAGCCAAGAGACCCAGTACTTC.

CDR3 coding DNA: TGTGCCAGCAGCTTGAACGGGGGACCCTACAATGAGCAGTTCTTC. Its translation is CASSLNGGPYNEQFF. This rearrangement joins TRBV5-4 to TRBJ2-1; a weak D match, TRBD2 (6 bases). CDR1 and CDR2 (germline): SGHNT, YYREEE (reference sequence). This CDR3 has 15 amino acids. V lost 1 base and J 2 bases, leaving 10 bases between the germline ends.

The gene calls are TRBV29-1 and TRBJ2-7, with TRBD2 identical over 13 bases. The germline gives CDR1 SQVTM, CDR2 ANQGSEA. J gave up 7 bases and V 4 bases, and 4 bases lay outside the gene matches. The CDR3 length is 13 residues. The CDR3 spells CSVGLAGGGEQYF. CDR3 nucleotides: TGCAGCGTTGGACTAGCGGGAGGTGGGGAGCAGTACTTC.